The 20 T cell receptor beta chains presented below share a single source sample, sequenced in a study of blood T cell repertoires in COVID-19. Clones were read by immunoSEQ multiplex PCR, and TCRdb kept only the in-frame ones, dropping some. Counted here are more than 100,000 clones, 85% to 90% occurring once; the ten biggest clones make up less than 2.5%. Material for sequencing was peripheral blood. These TCRs come from a man between 65 and 85 years old with active COVID-19.

The V call is TRBV2, the J call TRBJ2-1, with TRBD2 matching over 15 bases. The CDR3 covers 15 residues. Germline loops: CDR1 SNHLY, CDR2 FYNNEI. V lost 6 bases, J lost 10 bases, and 7 bases stayed unmatched. CDR3 protein: CASSGLAGGPGEQFF. DNA of the CDR3: TGTGCCAGCAGCGGACTAGCGGGAGGGCCAGGGGAGCAGTTCTTC.

In this sample, this clone turned up a few times. This chain links TRBV5-6 with TRBJ1-2, with D unclear. This CDR3 region has 13 residues. From germline, CDR1 is SGHDT and CDR2 YYEEEE. V lost 4 bases, J lost 7 bases, and 14 bases lay in between. DNA for the CDR3: TGTGCCAGCAGCGTGACGCGGGGTGCTGGCTACACCTTC. It codes for CASSVTRGAGYTF.

The J gene is TRBJ2-5, the V gene TRBV4-1; D might be TRBD2 (7 bases). The V end lost 3 bases, the J end lost 5 bases, and 19 bases lay between the germline ends. CDR1 is MGHRA and CDR2 is YSYEKL in the germline V gene. The CDR3 totals 16 residues. The CDR3 sequence is CASSQGAGASGETQYF. CDR3 bases: TGCGCCAGCAGCCAGGGGGCGGGGGCGAGTGGGGAGACCCAGTACTTC.

This sequence joins TRBV24-1 and TRBJ1-5; 11 bases map to TRBD1. The CDR3 is made up of 18 amino acids. V shed 2 bases, J shed 1 base, and the junction held 6 bases outside the gene matches. Germline assignment: CDR1 KGHDR and CDR2 SFDVKD. This chain's CDR3 is CATSDSGTGGSSNQPQHF. In nucleotides, the CDR3 is TGTGCCACCAGTGATTCCGGGACAGGGGGATCCAGCAATCAGCCCCAGCATTTT.

V gene TRBV28 combines with J gene TRBJ2-2, with D maybe TRBD2 (5 bases). Germline lookup yields CDR1 MDHEN and CDR2 SYDVKM. Between the trimmed V and J ends, which lost 7 bases and 2 bases, there was a span of 14 bases. The CDR3 spans 15 residues. The CDR3 nucleotides read TGTGCCAGCACCCCTCCGGGGTTAAACACCGGGGAGCTGTTTTTT. This encodes CASTPPGLNTGELFF. The full variable domain, its missing parts supplied by reference TRBV28 and TRBJ2-2, is DVKVTQSSRYLVKRTGEKVFLECVQDMDHENMFWYRQDPGLGLRLIYFSYDVKMKEKGDIPEGYSVSREKKERFSLILESASTNQTSMYLCASTPPGLNTGELFFGEGSRLTVL.

This clone was seen just once. The rearrangement joins TRBV3-1 (or the pseudogene TRBV3-2) to TRBJ1-5; 8 bases are a match to TRBD1. The V gene end was trimmed by 4 bases and the J gene end by 1 base; junction bases not matched to a gene: 6. CDR1 LGHDT and CDR2 YNNKEL come from the germline V gene (reference sequence). CDR3 length: 16 residues. CDR3 in DNA: TGTGCCAGCAGCCCCGGACAGGGATTGAGCAATCAGCCCCAGCATTTT. Translating it yields CASSPGQGLSNQPQHF.

The gene calls are TRBV5-1 and TRBJ2-1; 10 bases agree with TRBD2. CDR3 size: 16 residues. CDR1 is SGHRS, CDR2 YFSETQ, per germline. Losses at the gene ends were 2 bases for V and 0 bases for J; bases not matched to a gene: 2. The CDR3 region is CASSFTSGTSYNEQFF. CDR3 sequence (DNA): TGCGCCAGCAGCTTCACTAGCGGGACCTCCTACAATGAGCAGTTCTTC.

A single count supports this clone. The rearrangement joins TRBV2 to TRBJ2-7; TRBD2 matches 10 bases. Germline V gene sequence: CDR1 SNHLY, CDR2 FYNNEI. V was pared by 1 base and J by 7 bases, with 13 bases of the junction left unmatched. The CDR3 covers 17 residues. This CDR3 reads CASSEGRTSGRMGEQYF. CDR3 in DNA: TGTGCCAGCAGTGAAGGTAGGACTAGCGGTCGAATGGGAGAGCAGTACTTC.

The rearrangement links TRBV28 to TRBJ1-4; D not resolved. The CDR3 totals 14 residues. V was trimmed by 2 bases and J by 3 bases, leaving 7 bases between them. Germline V gene data show CDR1 as MDHEN and CDR2 as SYDVKM. CDR3 bases: TGTGCCAGCAGTTTAGGGAGTCCTAATGAAAAACTGTTTTTT. Translated, it gives CASSLGSPNEKLFF. The full variable domain, rest sourced from reference TRBV28 and TRBJ1-4, is DVKVTQSSRYLVKRTGEKVFLECVQDMDHENMFWYRQDPGLGLRLIYFSYDVKMKEKGDIPEGYSVSREKKERFSLILESASTNQTSMYLCASSLGSPNEKLFFGSGTQLSVL.

The genes are TRBV28 and TRBJ1-3, with a possible D match to TRBD1 (5 bases). Germline V lookup: CDR1 MDHEN, CDR2 SYDVKM. V lost 6 bases and J lost 4, with 13 bases in between. The CDR3 length is 14 residues. The CDR3, as DNA: TGTGCCAGCAGATCGAGGGGAGGCGGAAACACCATATATTTT. This encodes CASRSRGGGNTIYF.

This CDR3 is CASSGLAGSYNEQFF. For the CDR3, the DNA is TGTGCCAGCAGCGGACTAGCGGGATCCTACAATGAGCAGTTCTTC. This sequence joins TRBV9 and TRBJ2-1, with 11 nucleotides matching TRBD2. This CDR3 is built from 15 residues. V lost 3 bases and J lost 1; bases outside the gene matches: 0. Looked up from germline, CDR1 is SGDLS and CDR2 is YYNGEE.

The V gene is TRBV5-4, the J gene TRBJ2-5; 13 nucleotides match TRBD2. This CDR3 comprises 16 residues. The V and J ends lost 2 bases and 5 bases, in that order; junction bases with no gene match: 6. The germline V gene has CDR1 SGHNT and CDR2 YYREEE (reference sequence). CDR3 nucleotides: TGTGCCAGCAGCTTTTTTACTAGCGGGAGGGGGGAGACCCAGTACTTC. It translates to CASSFFTSGRGETQYF.

The chain recombines TRBV5-1 with TRBJ1-2; D remains unclear. V lost 0 bases and J 4 bases, leaving 16 bases between the germline ends. CDR1 and CDR2 from the germline V gene are SGHRS and YFSETQ. The CDR3 sequence is 16 residues long. The CDR3, as DNA: TGCGCCAGCAGCTTGGATATTGGGAGCGCGTCCTATGGCTACACCTTC. Its translation is CASSLDIGSASYGYTF. The full variable domain, completed using reference TRBV5-1 and TRBJ1-2, is KAGVTQTPRYLIKTRGQQVTLSCSPISGHRSVSWYQQTPGQGLQFLFEYFSETQRNKGNFPGRFSGRQFSNSRSEMNVSTLELGDSALYLCASSLDIGSASYGYTFGSGTRLTVV.

V is TRBV6-5 and J is TRBJ2-5; 9 bases agree with TRBD1. Trimming cost V 1 base and J 5 bases; bases outside gene matches: 5. The CDR3 is made up of 15 amino acids. Germline V gives CDR1 MNHEY, CDR2 SVGAGI. This CDR3 is CASSYWDDRGETQYF. CDR3 nucleotide sequence: TGTGCCAGCAGTTACTGGGACGACAGGGGGGAGACCCAGTACTTC.

The chain employs TRBV27 and TRBJ2-5; D might be TRBD2 (6 bases). The CDR3 has 16 residues. CDR1 and CDR2 from the germline V gene are MNHEY and SMNVEV (reference sequence). Trimming took off 4 bases at V and 0 bases at J, with 15 bases between the two ends. The CDR3, as DNA: TGTGCCAGCAGTTCTCGGGAGAGGGGCTACCAAGAGACCCAGTACTTC. Encoded protein: CASSSRERGYQETQYF.

The V and J genes are TRBV5-4 and TRBJ2-7, with D tentatively TRBD2 (6 bases). Germline CDR1 and CDR2: SGHNT and YYREEE (reference sequence). The CDR3 is 15 amino acids. V was cut by 5 bases and J by 2 bases, with 17 bases left in between. The CDR3 DNA is TGTGCCAGCAGAGCTACGGGCGGGAAGACCTACGAGCAGTACTTC. Translation: CASRATGGKTYEQYF. The entire variable domain, with the rest obtained from reference TRBV5-4 and TRBJ2-7, is as follows: ETGVTQSPTHLIKTRGQQVTLRCSSQSGHNTVSWYQQALGQGPQFIFQYYREEENGRGNFPPRFSGLQFPNYSSELNVNALELDDSALYLCASRATGGKTYEQYFGPGTRLTVT.

The chain carries TRBV3-1 (or the pseudogene TRBV3-2) and TRBJ2-5, with D uncertain. This CDR3 has 14 residues. The V gene's germline CDR1 is LGHDT and CDR2 YNNKEL (reference sequence). The germline V and J ends were trimmed by 6 bases and 3 bases, with 14 bases remaining between them. The CDR3 region is CASSPPKQEETQYF. CDR3 nucleotides: TGTGCCAGCAGTCCCCCCAAGCAGGAAGAGACCCAGTACTTC.

The rearrangement links TRBV14 to TRBJ2-7; D is possibly TRBD2 (5 bases). The CDR3 spans 16 residues. Trimming cost V 0 bases and J 0 bases, with 12 bases left between them. Germline CDR1 and CDR2: SGHDN and FVKESK. This CDR3 reads CASSQEEGVPSYEQYF. The CDR3 region has the DNA TGTGCCAGCAGCCAAGAAGAGGGAGTCCCCTCCTACGAGCAGTACTTC.

This chain uses TRBV3-1 (or the pseudogene TRBV3-2) with TRBJ2-3; the match to TRBD1 covers 8 bases. The CDR3 extends over 15 amino acids. Germline V CDR1 and CDR2: LGHDT, YNNKEL (reference sequence). The V and J ends lost 4 bases and 2 bases, in that order; junction bases with no gene match: 5. CDR3 in amino acids: CASSPSTGVTDTQYF. CDR3 DNA: TGTGCCAGCAGCCCATCGACAGGGGTCACAGATACGCAGTATTTT.

The rearrangement joins TRBV19 to TRBJ2-2; D gene unclear. Per germline, CDR1 LNHDA and CDR2 SQIVND (reference sequence). Trimming removed 5 bases at V and 0 bases at J, with 10 bases between. The CDR3 totals 15 residues. CDR3: CASSGRHANTGELFF. The CDR3 DNA reads as TGTGCCAGTAGTGGCAGACACGCGAACACCGGGGAGCTGTTTTTT. Together with reference TRBV19 and TRBJ2-2, the CDR3 gives the full variable domain: DGGITQSPKYLFRKEGQNVTLSCEQNLNHDAMYWYRQDPGQGLRLIYYSQIVNDFQKGDIAEGYSVSREKKESFPLTVTSAQKNPTAFYLCASSGRHANTGELFFGEGSRLTVL.